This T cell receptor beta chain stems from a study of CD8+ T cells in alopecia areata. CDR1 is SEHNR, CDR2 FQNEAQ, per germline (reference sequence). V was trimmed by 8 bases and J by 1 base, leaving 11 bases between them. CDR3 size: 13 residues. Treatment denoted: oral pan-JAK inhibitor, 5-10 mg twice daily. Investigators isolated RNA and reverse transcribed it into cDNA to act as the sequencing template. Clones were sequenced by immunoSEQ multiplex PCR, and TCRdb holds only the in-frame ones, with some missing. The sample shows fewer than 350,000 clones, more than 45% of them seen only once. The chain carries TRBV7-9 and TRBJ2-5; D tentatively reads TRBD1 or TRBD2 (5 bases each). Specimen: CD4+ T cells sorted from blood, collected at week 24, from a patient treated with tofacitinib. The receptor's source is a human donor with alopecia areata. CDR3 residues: CASGGDSQETQYF. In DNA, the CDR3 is TGTGCCAGCGGAGGTGACAGCCAAGAGACCCAGTACTTC. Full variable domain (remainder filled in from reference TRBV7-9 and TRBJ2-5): DTGVSQNPRHKITKRGQNVTFRCDPISEHNRLYWYRQTLGQGPEFLTYFQNEAQLEKSRLLSDRFSAERPKGSFSTLEIQRTEQGDSAMYLCASGGDSQETQYFGPGTRLLVL.